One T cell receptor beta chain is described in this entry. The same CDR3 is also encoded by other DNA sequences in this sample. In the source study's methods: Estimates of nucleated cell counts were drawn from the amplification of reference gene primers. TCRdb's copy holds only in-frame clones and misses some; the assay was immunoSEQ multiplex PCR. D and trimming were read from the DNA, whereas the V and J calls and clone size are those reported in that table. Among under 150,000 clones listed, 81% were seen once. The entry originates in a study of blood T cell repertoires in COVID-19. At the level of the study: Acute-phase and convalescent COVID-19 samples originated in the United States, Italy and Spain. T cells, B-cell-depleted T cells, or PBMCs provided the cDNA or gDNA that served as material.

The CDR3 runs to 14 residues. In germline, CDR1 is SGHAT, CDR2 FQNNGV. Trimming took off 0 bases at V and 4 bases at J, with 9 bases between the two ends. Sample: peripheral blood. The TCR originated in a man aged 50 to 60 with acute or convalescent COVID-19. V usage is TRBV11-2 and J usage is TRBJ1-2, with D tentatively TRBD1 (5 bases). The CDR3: CASSLERQFYGYTF. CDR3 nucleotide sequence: TGTGCCAGCAGCTTAGAAAGACAGTTCTATGGCTACACCTTC.